Each of the 5 T cell receptor beta chains below was sequenced from the same sample in a study of vaccination and CD4 T cells after COVID-19 (dated by TCRdb to between 2021 and 2024). Receptor amplification or capture employed PCR. Sequencing used an Illumina iSeq 100. DNA from cultured CD4+ T cells was subjected to TCR sequencing with the Oncomine TCR Beta short-read assay at the Johns Hopkins FTIC core. TCRdb itself trimmed the public reads at Q25 with fastp, ran MiXCR and retained productive beta chains. Entries are consolidated by CDR3 protein sequence, retaining the most common genes and DNA. This sample is represented by over 9,000 distinct CDR3 sequences; 58% of them were singletons. Approximately 20% of the sample belongs to the ten largest clones. Their specific antigens are unknown. The meaning of the sample's treatment or condition label: approximately nine-day PBMC culture with coronavirus spike peptide pools or control peptides (ViraFEST assay).

Sequenced material: CD4+ T cells from blood, cultured in vitro. All receptors derive from a human donor who had recovered from COVID-19.

J is TRBJ1-5 and V is TRBV20-1; tentatively, D is TRBD1 (6 bases). From germline, CDR1 is DFQATT and CDR2 SNEGSKA (reference sequence). Trimming cost V 7 bases and J 5 bases, with 15 bases left between them. The CDR3 loop spans 13 amino acids. The CDR3 DNA reads TGCAGTGGGATTGGGGGGCCGTATCAGCCCCAGCATTTT. Amino acid sequence: CSGIGGPYQPQHF.

V and J are TRBV20-1 and TRBJ2-5; TRBD2 agrees at 8 bases. Looked up from germline, CDR1 is DFQATT and CDR2 is SNEGSKA (reference sequence). This CDR3 spans 14 amino acids. V dropped 3 bases and J dropped 4; count of bases not matched to a gene: 7. In DNA, the CDR3 is TGCAGTGCTAGTCGGGTAGCGGGGAGAGAGACCCAGTACTTC. This sequence encodes CSASRVAGRETQYF.

The chain links TRBV2 to TRBJ2-5; 8 bases agree with TRBD1. The CDR3 loop spans 15 amino acids. The V gene's germline CDR1 is SNHLY and CDR2 FYNNEI. V lost 4 bases to trimming and J lost 5 bases; unmatched junction nucleotides: 9. This CDR3 reads CASSGQGRDEETQYF. The CDR3 DNA reads as TGTGCCAGCAGTGGACAGGGGCGCGATGAGGAGACCCAGTACTTC.

V and J are TRBV5-1 and TRBJ1-1; no definite D call. The CDR3 totals 13 residues. Trimming left V 5 bases short and J 1 base short, with 9 bases between. Germline CDR1 is SGHRS and CDR2 is YFSETQ. The CDR3 reads CASRGQPNTEAFF. For the CDR3, the DNA is TGCGCCAGCAGAGGGCAGCCGAACACTGAAGCTTTCTTT.

There are a few counts of this clonotype. CDR3 loop: CASSQDGRGTEAFF. CDR3 sequence (DNA): TGCGCCAGCAGCCAAGACGGCAGGGGTACTGAAGCTTTCTTT. V usage is TRBV4-3 and J usage is TRBJ1-1; TRBD1 is a possible D gene (6 bases). This CDR3 is 14 amino acids long. The germline V gene encodes CDR1 LGHNA and CDR2 YSLEER. Trimming shortened V by 0 bases and J by 5 bases, and 10 bases separated the two germline ends.